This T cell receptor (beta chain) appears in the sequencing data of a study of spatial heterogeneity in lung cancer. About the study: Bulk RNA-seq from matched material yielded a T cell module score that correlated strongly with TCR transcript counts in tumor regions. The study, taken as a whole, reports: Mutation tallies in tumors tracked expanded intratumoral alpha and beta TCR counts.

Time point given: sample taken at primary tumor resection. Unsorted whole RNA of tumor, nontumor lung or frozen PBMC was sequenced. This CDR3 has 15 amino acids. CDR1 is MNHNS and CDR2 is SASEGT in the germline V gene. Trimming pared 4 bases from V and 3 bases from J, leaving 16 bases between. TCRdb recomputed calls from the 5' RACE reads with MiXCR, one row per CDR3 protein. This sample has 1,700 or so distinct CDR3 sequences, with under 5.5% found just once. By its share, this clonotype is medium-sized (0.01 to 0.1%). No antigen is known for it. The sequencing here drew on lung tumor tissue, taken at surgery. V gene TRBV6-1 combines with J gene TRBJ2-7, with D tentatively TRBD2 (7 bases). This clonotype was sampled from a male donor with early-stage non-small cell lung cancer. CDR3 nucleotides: TGTGCCAGCAGTGGGGGGCCTAGCGGATTCTACGAGCAGTACTTC. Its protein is CASSGGPSGFYEQYF.